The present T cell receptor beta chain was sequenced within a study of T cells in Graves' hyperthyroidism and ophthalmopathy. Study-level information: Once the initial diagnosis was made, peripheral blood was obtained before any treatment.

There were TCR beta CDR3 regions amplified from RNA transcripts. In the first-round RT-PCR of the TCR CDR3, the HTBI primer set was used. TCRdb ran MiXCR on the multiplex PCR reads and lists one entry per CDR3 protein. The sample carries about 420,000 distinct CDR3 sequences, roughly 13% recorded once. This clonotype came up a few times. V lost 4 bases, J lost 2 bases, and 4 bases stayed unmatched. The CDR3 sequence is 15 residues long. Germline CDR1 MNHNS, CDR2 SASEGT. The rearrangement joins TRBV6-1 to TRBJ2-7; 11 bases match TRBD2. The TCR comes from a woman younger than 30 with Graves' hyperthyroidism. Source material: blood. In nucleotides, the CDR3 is TGTGCCAGCAGTGGGACTAGCGGGCCCCCCTACGAGCAGTACTTC. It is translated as CASSGTSGPPYEQYF.